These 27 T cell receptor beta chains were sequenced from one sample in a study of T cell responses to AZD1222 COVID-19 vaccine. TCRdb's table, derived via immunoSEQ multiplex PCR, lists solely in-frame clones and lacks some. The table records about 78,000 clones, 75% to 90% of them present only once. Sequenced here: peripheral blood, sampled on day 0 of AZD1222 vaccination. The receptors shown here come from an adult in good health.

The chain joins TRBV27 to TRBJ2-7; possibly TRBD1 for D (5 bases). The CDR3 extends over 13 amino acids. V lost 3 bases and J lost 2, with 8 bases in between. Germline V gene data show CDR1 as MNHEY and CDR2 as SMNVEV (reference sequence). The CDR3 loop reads CASSLADTYEQYF. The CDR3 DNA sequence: TGTGCCAGCAGTTTGGCGGACACCTACGAGCAGTACTTC.

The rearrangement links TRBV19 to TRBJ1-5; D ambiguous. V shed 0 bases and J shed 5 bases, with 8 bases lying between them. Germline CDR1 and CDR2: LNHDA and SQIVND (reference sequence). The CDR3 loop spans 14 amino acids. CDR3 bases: TGTGCCAGTAGTATAGAACGGAGCGATCAGCCCCAGCATTTT. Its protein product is CASSIERSDQPQHF.

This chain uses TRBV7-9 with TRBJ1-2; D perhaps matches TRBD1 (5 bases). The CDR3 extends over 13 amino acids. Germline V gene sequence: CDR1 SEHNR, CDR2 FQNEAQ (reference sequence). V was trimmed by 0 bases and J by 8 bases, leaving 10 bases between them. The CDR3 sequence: CASSLAGGDGYTF. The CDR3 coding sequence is TGTGCCAGCAGCTTAGCTGGCGGGGACGGCTACACCTTC.

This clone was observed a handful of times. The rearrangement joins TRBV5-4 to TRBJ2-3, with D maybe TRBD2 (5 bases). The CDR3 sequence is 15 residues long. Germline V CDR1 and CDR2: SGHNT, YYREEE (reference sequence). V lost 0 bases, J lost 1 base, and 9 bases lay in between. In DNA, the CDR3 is TGTGCCAGCAGCTTGGTCCCGGAGGGCACAGATACGCAGTATTTT. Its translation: CASSLVPEGTDTQYF.

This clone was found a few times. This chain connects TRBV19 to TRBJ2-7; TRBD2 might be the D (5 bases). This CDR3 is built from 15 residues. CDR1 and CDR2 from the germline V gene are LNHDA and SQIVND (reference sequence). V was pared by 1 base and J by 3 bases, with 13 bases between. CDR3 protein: CASSIGGGLGYEQYF. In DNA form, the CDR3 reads TGTGCCAGTAGTATAGGCGGAGGCTTAGGCTACGAGCAGTACTTC.

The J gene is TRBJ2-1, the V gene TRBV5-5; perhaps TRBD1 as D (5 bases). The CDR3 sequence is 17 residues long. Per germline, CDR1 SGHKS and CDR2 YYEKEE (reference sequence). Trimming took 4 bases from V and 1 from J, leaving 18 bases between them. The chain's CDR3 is CASSPERGKGSYNEQFF. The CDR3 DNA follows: TGTGCCAGCAGCCCGGAAAGGGGAAAAGGGTCCTACAATGAGCAGTTCTTC.

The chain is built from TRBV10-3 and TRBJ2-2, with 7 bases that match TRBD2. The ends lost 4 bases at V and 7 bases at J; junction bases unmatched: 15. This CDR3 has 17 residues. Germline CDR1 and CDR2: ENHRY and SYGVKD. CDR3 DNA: TGTGCCATCAGTGCGAAATCGGGCGGGAGCTTTGGCGGGGAGCTGTTTTTT. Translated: CAISAKSGGSFGGELFF.

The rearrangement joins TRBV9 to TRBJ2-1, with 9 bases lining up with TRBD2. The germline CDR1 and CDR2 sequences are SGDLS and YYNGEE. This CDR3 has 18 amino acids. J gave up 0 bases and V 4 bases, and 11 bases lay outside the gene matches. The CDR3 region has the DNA TGTGCCAGCAGCAGAAAGACTAGCGGAAGAAGCTCCTACAATGAGCAGTTCTTC. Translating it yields CASSRKTSGRSSYNEQFF.

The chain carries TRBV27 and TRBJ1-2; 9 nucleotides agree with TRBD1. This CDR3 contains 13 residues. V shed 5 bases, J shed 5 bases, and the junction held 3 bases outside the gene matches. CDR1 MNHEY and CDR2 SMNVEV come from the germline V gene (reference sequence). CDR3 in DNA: TGTGCCAGCAGTAGTGGACAGGGGTATGGCTACACCTTC. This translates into CASSSGQGYGYTF.

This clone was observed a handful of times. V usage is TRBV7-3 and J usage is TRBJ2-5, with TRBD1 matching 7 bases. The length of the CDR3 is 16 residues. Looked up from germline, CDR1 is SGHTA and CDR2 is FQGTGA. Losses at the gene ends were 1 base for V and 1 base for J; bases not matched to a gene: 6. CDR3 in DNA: TGTGCCAGCAGCTTAAAACGGGCAGGGGGCCAAGAGACCCAGTACTTC. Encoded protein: CASSLKRAGGQETQYF.

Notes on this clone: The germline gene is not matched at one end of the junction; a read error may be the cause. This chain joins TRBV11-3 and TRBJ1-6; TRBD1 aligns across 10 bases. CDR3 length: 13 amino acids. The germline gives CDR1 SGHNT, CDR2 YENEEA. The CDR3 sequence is CASSSPRDRGLWF. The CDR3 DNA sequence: TGTGCCAGCAGCTCTCCTCGGGACAGGGGTCTCTGGTTT.

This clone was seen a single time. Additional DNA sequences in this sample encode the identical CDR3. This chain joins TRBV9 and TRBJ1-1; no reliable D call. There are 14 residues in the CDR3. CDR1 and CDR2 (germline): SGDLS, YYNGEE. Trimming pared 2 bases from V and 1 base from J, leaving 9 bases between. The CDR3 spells CASSVGRTNTEAFF. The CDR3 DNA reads TGTGCCAGCAGCGTGGGCAGGACGAACACTGAAGCTTTCTTT.

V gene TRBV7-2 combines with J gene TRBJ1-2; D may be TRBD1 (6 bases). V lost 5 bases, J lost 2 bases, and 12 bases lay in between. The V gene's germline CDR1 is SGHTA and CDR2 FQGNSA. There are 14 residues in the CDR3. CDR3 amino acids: CASSIRDTNYGYTF. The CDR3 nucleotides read TGTGCCAGCAGCATCCGGGACACCAACTATGGCTACACCTTC.

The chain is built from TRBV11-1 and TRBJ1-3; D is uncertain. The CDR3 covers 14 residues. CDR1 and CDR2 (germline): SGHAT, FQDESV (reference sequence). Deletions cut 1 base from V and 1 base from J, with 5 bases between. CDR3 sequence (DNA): TGTGCCAGCAGCTTAGATGCGTCTGGAAACACCATATATTTT. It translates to CASSLDASGNTIYF.

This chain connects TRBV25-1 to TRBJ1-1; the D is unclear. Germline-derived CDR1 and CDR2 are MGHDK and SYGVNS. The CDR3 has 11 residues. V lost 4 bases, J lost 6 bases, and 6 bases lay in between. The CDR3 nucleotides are TGTGCCAGCAGTGGGGGTCCTGAAGCTTTCTTT. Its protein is CASSGGPEAFF.

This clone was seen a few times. This chain's CDR3 is CASSLGLNNQPQHF. In nucleotides, the CDR3 is TGTGCCAGCAGCTTAGGGCTCAACAATCAGCCCCAGCATTTT. V gene TRBV7-2 combines with J gene TRBJ1-5; no reliable D call. V was clipped by 1 base and J by 3 bases, with 7 bases between them. In germline, CDR1 is SGHTA, CDR2 FQGNSA. The CDR3 has 14 amino acids.

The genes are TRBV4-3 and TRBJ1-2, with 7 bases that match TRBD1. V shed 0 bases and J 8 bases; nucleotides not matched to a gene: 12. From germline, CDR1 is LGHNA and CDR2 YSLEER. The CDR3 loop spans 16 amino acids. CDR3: CASSQDRSRGAGGYTF. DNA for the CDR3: TGCGCCAGCAGCCAAGACCGGTCCAGGGGGGCAGGCGGCTACACCTTC.

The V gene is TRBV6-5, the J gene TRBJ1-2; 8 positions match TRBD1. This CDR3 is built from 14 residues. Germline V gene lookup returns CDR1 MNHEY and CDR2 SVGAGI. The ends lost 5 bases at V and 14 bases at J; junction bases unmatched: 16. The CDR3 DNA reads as TGTGCCAGCAGTCCGCAGGGGGCTGTAGTTATTTGGACCTTC. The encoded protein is CASSPQGAVVIWTF.

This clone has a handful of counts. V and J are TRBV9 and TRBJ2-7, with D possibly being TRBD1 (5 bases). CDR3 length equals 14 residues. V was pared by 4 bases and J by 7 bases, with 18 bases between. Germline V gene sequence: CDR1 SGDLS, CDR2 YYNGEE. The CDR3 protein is CASSPRAGNGEQYF. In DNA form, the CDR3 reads TGTGCCAGCAGCCCCAGGGCAGGGAACGGGGAGCAGTACTTC. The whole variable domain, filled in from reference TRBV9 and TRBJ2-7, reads DSGVTQTPKHLITATGQRVTLRCSPRSGDLSVYWYQQSLDQGLQFLIQYYNGEERAKGNILERFSAQQFPDLHSELNLSSLELGDSALYFCASSPRAGNGEQYFGPGTRLTVT.

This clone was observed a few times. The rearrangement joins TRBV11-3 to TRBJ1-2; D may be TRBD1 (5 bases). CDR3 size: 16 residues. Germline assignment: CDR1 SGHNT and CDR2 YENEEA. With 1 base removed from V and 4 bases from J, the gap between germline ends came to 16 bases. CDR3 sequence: CASSLGGHLKGYGYTF. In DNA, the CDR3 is TGTGCCAGCAGCTTAGGTGGACACTTAAAGGGCTATGGCTACACCTTC. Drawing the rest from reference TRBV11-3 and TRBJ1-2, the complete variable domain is EAGVVQSPRYKIIEKKQPVAFWCNPISGHNTLYWYLQNLGQGPELLIRYENEEAVDDSQLPKDRFSAERLKGVDSTLKIQPAELGDSAVYLCASSLGGHLKGYGYTFGSGTRLTVV.

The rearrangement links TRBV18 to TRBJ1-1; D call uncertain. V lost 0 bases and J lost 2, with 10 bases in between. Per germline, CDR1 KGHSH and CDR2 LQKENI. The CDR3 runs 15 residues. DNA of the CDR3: TGTGCCAGCTCACCACCGCCTAATGTAAACACTGAAGCTTTCTTT. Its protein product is CASSPPPNVNTEAFF.

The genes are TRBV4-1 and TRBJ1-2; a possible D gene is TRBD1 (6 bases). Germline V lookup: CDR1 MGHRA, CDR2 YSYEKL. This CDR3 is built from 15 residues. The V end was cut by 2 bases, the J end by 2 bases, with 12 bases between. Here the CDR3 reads CASSQSGQSNYGYTF. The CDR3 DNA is TGCGCCAGCAGCCAAAGCGGACAGTCGAACTATGGCTACACCTTC.

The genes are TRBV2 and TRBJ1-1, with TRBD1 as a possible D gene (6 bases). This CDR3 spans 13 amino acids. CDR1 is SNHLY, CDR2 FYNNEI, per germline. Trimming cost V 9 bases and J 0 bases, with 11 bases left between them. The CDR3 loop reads CASRGVMNTEAFF. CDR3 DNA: TGTGCCAGTAGGGGGGTTATGAACACTGAAGCTTTCTTT.

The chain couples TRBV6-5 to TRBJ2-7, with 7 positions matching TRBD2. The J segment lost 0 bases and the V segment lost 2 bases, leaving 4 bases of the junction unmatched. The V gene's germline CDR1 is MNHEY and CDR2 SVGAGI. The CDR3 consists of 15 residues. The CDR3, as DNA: TGTGCCAGCAGTTACGAGGGGACTATCTCCTACGAGCAGTACTTC. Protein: CASSYEGTISYEQYF.

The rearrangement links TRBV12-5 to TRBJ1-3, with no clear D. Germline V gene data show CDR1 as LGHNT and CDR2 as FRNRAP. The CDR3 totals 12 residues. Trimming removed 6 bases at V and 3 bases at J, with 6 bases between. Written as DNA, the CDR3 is TGTGCTAGTGGCTTAAATGGAAACACCATATATTTT. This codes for CASGLNGNTIYF. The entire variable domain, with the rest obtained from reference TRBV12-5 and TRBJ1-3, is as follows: DARVTQTPRHKVTEMGQEVTMRCQPILGHNTVFWYRQTMMQGLELLAYFRNRAPLDDSGMPKDRFSAEMPDATLATLKIQPSEPRDSAVYFCASGLNGNTIYFGEGSWLTVV.

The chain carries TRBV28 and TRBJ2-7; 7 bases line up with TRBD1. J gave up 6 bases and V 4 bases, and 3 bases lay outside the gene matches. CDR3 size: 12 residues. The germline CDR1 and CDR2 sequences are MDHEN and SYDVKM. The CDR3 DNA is TGTGCCAGCAGTTCAGGGGGACGCGAGCAGTACTTC. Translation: CASSSGGREQYF.

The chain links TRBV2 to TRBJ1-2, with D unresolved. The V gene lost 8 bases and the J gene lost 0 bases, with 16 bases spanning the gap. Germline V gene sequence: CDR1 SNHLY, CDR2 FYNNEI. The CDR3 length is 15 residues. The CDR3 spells CASLKEIPTNYGYTF. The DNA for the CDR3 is TGTGCCAGCTTGAAGGAGATACCTACTAACTATGGCTACACCTTC.